This passage covers 10 T cell receptor beta chains from one sample sequenced in a study of CD8 T cells in Susac syndrome. After extraction with the RNeasy kit, about 0.45 to 1 ug of the RNA was reverse transcribed using random hexamers. TCRdb reprocessed the immunoSEQ multiplex PCR reads with MiXCR, giving one entry per CDR3 protein. The sample has about 120,000 distinct CDR3 sequences, around 90% seen once. The sequenced sample consisted of CD4+ T cells from PBMCs. All receptors come from a human donor in good health.

This chain links TRBV7-3 with TRBJ2-2; D is possibly TRBD1 (5 bases). This CDR3 contains 16 residues. Germline CDR1 reads SGHTA; CDR2 reads FQGTGA. V was trimmed by 4 bases and J by 6 bases, leaving 18 bases between them. The CDR3 sequence is CASSSVQGSAPGELFF. CDR3 nucleotides: TGTGCCAGCAGCTCCGTCCAGGGCTCGGCTCCCGGGGAGCTGTTTTTT.

The gene calls are TRBV19 and TRBJ2-5; 9 bases map to TRBD1. V was clipped by 2 bases and J by 1 base; unmatched bases: 2. The CDR3 has 15 residues. CDR1 and CDR2 (germline): LNHDA, SQIVND (reference sequence). The CDR3 DNA sequence: TGTGCCAGTAGTATATCGGGACAGGGCCAAGAGACCCAGTACTTC. Protein sequence: CASSISGQGQETQYF.

The CDR3 region has the DNA TGTGCCAGCAGTACAGGGACAGGGGCCACAGATACGCAGTATTTT. It encodes CASSTGTGATDTQYF. V usage is TRBV6-5 and J usage is TRBJ2-3; TRBD1 matches 10 bases. V shed 5 bases, J shed 2 bases, and the junction held 4 bases outside the gene matches. This CDR3 region has 15 residues. Germline values: CDR1 MNHEY, CDR2 SVGAGI.

The chain recombines TRBV7-9 with TRBJ1-5, with a tentative D call TRBD1 (5 bases). Between the trimmed V and J ends, which lost 4 bases and 0 bases, there was a span of 13 bases. Germline assignment: CDR1 SEHNR and CDR2 FQNEAQ (reference sequence). The CDR3 runs to 16 residues. CDR3 protein: CASSSDSRFSNQPQHF. As DNA, the CDR3 is TGTGCCAGCAGCTCCGACAGCCGCTTTAGCAATCAGCCCCAGCATTTT.

This chain uses TRBV13 with TRBJ2-3; 11 nucleotides agree with TRBD2. The CDR3 contains 20 residues. CDR1 is PRHDT and CDR2 is FYEKMQ in the germline V gene (reference sequence). Losses at the gene ends were 5 bases for V and 3 bases for J; bases not matched to a gene: 19. Written as DNA, the CDR3 is TGTGCCAGCAGCCCTCAGGTGGGGTTTAGCGGGAGGGCCGGGACAGATACGCAGTATTTT. Translating gives CASSPQVGFSGRAGTDTQYF.

The J gene is TRBJ1-5, the V gene TRBV2; the D gene is possibly TRBD1 (6 bases). Trimming pared 6 bases from V and 2 bases from J, leaving 17 bases between. The germline V gene has CDR1 SNHLY and CDR2 FYNNEI. The CDR3 runs to 16 residues. The CDR3 protein is CASRQDSLSGNQPQHF. CDR3 nucleotides: TGTGCCAGCAGACAGGACAGTCTGTCTGGCAATCAGCCCCAGCATTTT.

V is TRBV25-1 and J is TRBJ2-5; no reliable D call. The CDR3 covers 14 residues. Trimming left V 2 bases short and J 1 base short, with 8 bases between. CDR1 and CDR2 from the germline V gene are MGHDK and SYGVNS. Here the CDR3 reads CASSEALVQETQYF. CDR3 nucleotides: TGTGCCAGCAGTGAAGCCCTGGTCCAAGAGACCCAGTACTTC.

The rearrangement links TRBV27 to TRBJ1-4, with 9 nucleotides matching TRBD1. Germline V gene lookup returns CDR1 MNHEY and CDR2 SMNVEV (reference sequence). The CDR3 covers 14 residues. With V trimmed by 3 bases and J by 8 bases, 4 bases remained unmatched. Here the CDR3 reads CASSFLGTGEKLFF. CDR3 sequence (DNA): TGTGCCAGCAGTTTCTTAGGGACAGGGGAAAAACTGTTTTTT.

The gene calls are TRBV4-3 and TRBJ2-2, with D possibly being TRBD1 or TRBD2 (5 bases each). Germline assignment: CDR1 LGHNA and CDR2 YSLEER. V was cut by 0 bases and J by 3 bases, with 14 bases left in between. The length of the CDR3 is 17 residues. CDR3: CASSQEHWGSYTGELFF. The CDR3 coding sequence is TGCGCCAGCAGCCAAGAACACTGGGGGTCGTACACCGGGGAGCTGTTTTTT.

The chain couples TRBV6-2 or TRBV6-3 to TRBJ1-1; the D gene is possibly TRBD1 (6 bases). Trimming took 6 bases from V and 7 from J, leaving 18 bases between them. This CDR3 contains 14 residues. CDR1 and CDR2 from the germline V gene are MNHEY and SVGEGT. The CDR3: CASSSRGPTYEAFF. The CDR3 DNA is TGTGCCAGCAGCTCCCGGGGGCCGACATATGAAGCTTTCTTT.